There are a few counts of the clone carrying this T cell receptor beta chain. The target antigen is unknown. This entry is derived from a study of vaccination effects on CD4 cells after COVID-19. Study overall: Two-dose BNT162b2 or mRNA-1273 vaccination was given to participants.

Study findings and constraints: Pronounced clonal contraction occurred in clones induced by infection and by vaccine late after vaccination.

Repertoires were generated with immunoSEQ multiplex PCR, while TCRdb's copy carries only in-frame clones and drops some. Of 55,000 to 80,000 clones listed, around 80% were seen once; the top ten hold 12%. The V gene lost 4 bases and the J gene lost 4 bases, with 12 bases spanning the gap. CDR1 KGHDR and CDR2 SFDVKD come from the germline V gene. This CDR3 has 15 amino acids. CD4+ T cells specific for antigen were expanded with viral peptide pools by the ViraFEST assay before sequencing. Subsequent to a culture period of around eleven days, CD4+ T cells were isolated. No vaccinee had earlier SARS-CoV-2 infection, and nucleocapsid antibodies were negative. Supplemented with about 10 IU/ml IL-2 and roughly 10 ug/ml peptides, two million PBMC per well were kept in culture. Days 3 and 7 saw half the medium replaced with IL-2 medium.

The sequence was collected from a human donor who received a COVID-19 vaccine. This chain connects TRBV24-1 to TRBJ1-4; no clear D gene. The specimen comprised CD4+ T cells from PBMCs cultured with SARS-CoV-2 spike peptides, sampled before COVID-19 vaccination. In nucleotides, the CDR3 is TGTGCCACCAGTGACCCTATACGGGGTAATGAAAAACTGTTTTTT. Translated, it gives CATSDPIRGNEKLFF.